Listed below are T cell receptor beta chains from one sample, sequenced in a study of post-analysis software for immune sequencing data. MiXCR was run by TCRdb on the PCR reads, yielding one entry per CDR3 protein. The sample lists 750,000 to 900,000 distinct CDR3 sequences, about 45% seen once, with approximately 5% in the top ten. Sequencing was carried out using blood. The receptors stem from a girl between 5 and 17 years old with multiple sclerosis. Each CDR3 is given with its conserved first and last residue. A D gene is named only where the DNA matches it firmly. The size of a clone is reported for some rows only, either as once, few or many, or as a class for expanded clones.

CDR3 length: 13; J gene: TRBJ2-1; clone size: NA; V gene: TRBV5-1; D gene: NA; CDR3 protein: CASSSGSGNEQFF; CDR3 DNA: TGCGCCAGCAGCTCGGGATCTGGTAATGAGCAGTTCTTC
CDR3 length: 14; J gene: TRBJ2-5; clone size: once; V gene: TRBV29-1; D gene: NA; CDR3 protein: CSGRGLALSNEQYF; CDR3 DNA: TGCAGCGGGCGAGGGCTAGCTTTGAGTAATGAGCAGTACTTC
CDR3 length: 14; J gene: TRBJ2-7; clone size: few; V gene: TRBV20-1; D gene: TRBD1; CDR3 protein: CSARLPGGNYEQYF; CDR3 DNA: TGCAGTGCTAGGCTCCCAGGGGGCAATTACGAGCAGTACTTC
CDR3 length: 14; J gene: TRBJ2-7; clone size: NA; V gene: TRBV15; D gene: TRBD2; CDR3 protein: CATSSPGLAYEQYF; CDR3 DNA: TGTGCCACCAGCTCCCCGGGACTAGCCTACGAGCAGTACTTC
CDR3 length: 17; J gene: TRBJ1-1; clone size: NA; V gene: TRBV25-1; D gene: NA; CDR3 protein: CASRRNLLGGAGTEAFF; CDR3 DNA: TGTGCCAGCAGAAGGAACTTGCTGGGGGGAGCTGGCACTGAAGCTTTCTTT
CDR3 length: 16; J gene: TRBJ2-5; clone size: few; V gene: TRBV9; D gene: NA; CDR3 protein: CASSVGGSGTVRTQYF; CDR3 DNA: TGTGCCAGCAGCGTAGGAGGTAGCGGGACAGTGAGGACCCAGTACTTC
CDR3 length: 19; J gene: TRBJ2-1; clone size: few; V gene: TRBV15; D gene: TRBD2; CDR3 protein: CATSRDYSGKAGGNNEQFF; CDR3 DNA: TGTGCCACCAGCAGAGATTATAGCGGGAAAGCTGGGGGGAACAATGAGCAGTTCTTC
CDR3 length: 13; J gene: TRBJ1-5; clone size: NA; V gene: TRBV6-2/TRBV6-3; D gene: TRBD1; CDR3 protein: CATRTGGNQPQHF; CDR3 DNA: TGTGCCACCCGGACAGGGGGCAATCAGCCCCAGCATTTT
CDR3 length: 17; J gene: TRBJ2-7; clone size: NA; V gene: TRBV7-9; D gene: TRBD2; CDR3 protein: CASSLFPSGRARYEQYF; CDR3 DNA: TGTGCCAGCAGCTTATTTCCTAGCGGGAGGGCCCGTTACGAGCAGTACTTC
CDR3 length: 17; J gene: TRBJ2-1; clone size: few; V gene: TRBV27; D gene: TRBD2; CDR3 protein: CASSPRTSGPSWNEQFF; CDR3 DNA: TGTGCCAGCAGTCCACGGACTAGCGGGCCCTCGTGGAATGAGCAGTTCTTC
CDR3 length: 13; J gene: TRBJ2-7; clone size: few; V gene: TRBV29-1; D gene: NA; CDR3 protein: CSVERSGTDEQYF; CDR3 DNA: TGCAGCGTTGAACGGTCAGGGACCGACGAGCAGTACTTC
CDR3 length: 15; J gene: TRBJ2-7; clone size: few; V gene: TRBV6-5; D gene: NA; CDR3 protein: CASSPEGAHSYEQYF; CDR3 DNA: TGTGCCAGCAGTCCCGAAGGGGCCCACTCCTACGAGCAGTACTTC
CDR3 length: 15; J gene: TRBJ2-1; clone size: NA; V gene: TRBV5-1; D gene: TRBD2; CDR3 protein: CASSSRTSGSYEQFF; CDR3 DNA: TGCGCCAGCAGCTCTCGGACTAGCGGGAGCTATGAGCAGTTCTTC
CDR3 length: 14; J gene: TRBJ2-5; clone size: NA; V gene: TRBV12-3/TRBV12-4; D gene: NA; CDR3 protein: CASSLLAGRETQYF; CDR3 DNA: TGTGCCAGCAGTTTACTGGCAGGGAGAGAGACCCAGTACTTC
CDR3 length: 14; J gene: TRBJ1-1; clone size: NA; V gene: TRBV6-6; D gene: NA; CDR3 protein: CASSPGIPNTEAFF; CDR3 DNA: TGTGCCAGCAGCCCGGGGATCCCGAACACTGAAGCTTTCTTT
CDR3 length: 16; J gene: TRBJ2-1; clone size: once; V gene: TRBV7-2; D gene: TRBD2; CDR3 protein: CASSLGPTSGQETQFF; CDR3 DNA: TGTGCCAGCAGCTTAGGCCCGACTAGCGGGCAAGAGACCCAGTTCTTC
CDR3 length: 15; J gene: TRBJ2-1; clone size: few; V gene: TRBV29-1; D gene: NA; CDR3 protein: CSVEAGAGGNYEQFF; CDR3 DNA: TGCAGCGTTGAGGCTGGAGCAGGAGGTAATTATGAGCAGTTCTTC
CDR3 length: 17; J gene: TRBJ2-1; clone size: few; V gene: TRBV11-3; D gene: TRBD2; CDR3 protein: CASSLEATSGGRAEQFF; CDR3 DNA: TGTGCCAGCAGCTTAGAAGCGACTAGCGGGGGCCGCGCTGAGCAGTTCTTC
CDR3 length: 13; J gene: TRBJ1-1; clone size: few; V gene: TRBV7-9; D gene: NA; CDR3 protein: CASTRTVNTEAFF; CDR3 DNA: TGTGCCAGCACCCGGACAGTGAACACTGAAGCTTTCTTT
CDR3 length: 15; J gene: TRBJ2-5; clone size: NA; V gene: TRBV20-1; D gene: NA; CDR3 protein: CSARGPGHQQETQYF; CDR3 DNA: TGCAGTGCTAGAGGGCCGGGACACCAACAAGAGACCCAGTACTTC
CDR3 length: 16; J gene: TRBJ1-5; clone size: NA; V gene: TRBV7-6; D gene: NA; CDR3 protein: CASSDTGFGSNQPQHF; CDR3 DNA: TGTGCCAGCAGCGACACAGGGTTTGGTAGCAATCAGCCCCAGCATTTT
CDR3 length: 14; J gene: TRBJ2-7; clone size: NA; V gene: TRBV28; D gene: NA; CDR3 protein: CASSRRYGSYEQYF; CDR3 DNA: TGTGCCAGCAGTCGCCGCTACGGGTCCTACGAGCAGTACTTC
CDR3 length: 15; J gene: TRBJ2-1; clone size: NA; V gene: TRBV10-3; D gene: TRBD2; CDR3 protein: CAIRGERESHNEQFF; CDR3 DNA: TGTGCCATCCGTGGGGAGCGGGAGTCCCACAATGAGCAGTTCTTC
CDR3 length: 13; J gene: TRBJ2-7; clone size: NA; V gene: TRBV30; D gene: NA; CDR3 protein: CAWSSDLGYEQYF; CDR3 DNA: TGTGCCTGGAGTAGCGATCTCGGCTACGAGCAGTACTTC
CDR3 length: 15; J gene: TRBJ2-7; clone size: NA; V gene: TRBV15; D gene: NA; CDR3 protein: CATSPHLGGSYEQYF; CDR3 DNA: TGTGCCACCAGCCCCCATCTGGGTGGATCCTACGAGCAGTACTTC
CDR3 length: 17; J gene: TRBJ2-7; clone size: once; V gene: TRBV7-2; D gene: NA; CDR3 protein: CASSFNKAGNPPYEQYF; CDR3 DNA: TGTGCCAGCAGTTTCAACAAGGCAGGGAATCCGCCCTACGAGCAGTACTTC
CDR3 length: 13; J gene: TRBJ2-5; clone size: NA; V gene: TRBV20-1; D gene: TRBD1; CDR3 protein: CSARTGGIETQYF; CDR3 DNA: TGCAGTGCTAGGACAGGGGGCATAGAGACCCAGTACTTC
CDR3 length: 17; J gene: TRBJ2-1; clone size: NA; V gene: TRBV27; D gene: NA; CDR3 protein: CASSLYGPWDTKETQFF; CDR3 DNA: TGTGCCAGCAGTTTATATGGCCCGTGGGACACCAAAGAGACCCAGTTCTTC
CDR3 length: 18; J gene: TRBJ2-6; clone size: NA; V gene: TRBV7-2; D gene: NA; CDR3 protein: CASSGAAPRYSGANVLTF; CDR3 DNA: TGTGCCAGCAGCGGAGCTGCCCCCCGGTACTCTGGGGCCAACGTCCTGACTTTC
CDR3 length: 14; J gene: TRBJ2-7; clone size: NA; V gene: TRBV28; D gene: NA; CDR3 protein: CASSLSGEAYEQYF; CDR3 DNA: TGTGCCAGCAGTTTATCGGGAGAGGCTTACGAGCAGTACTTC
CDR3 length: 15; J gene: TRBJ2-1; clone size: NA; V gene: TRBV20-1; D gene: NA; CDR3 protein: CSARDRGAEYNEQFF; CDR3 DNA: TGCAGTGCTAGAGATAGGGGGGCGGAGTACAATGAGCAGTTCTTC
CDR3 length: 13; J gene: TRBJ2-1; clone size: NA; V gene: TRBV3-1; D gene: NA; CDR3 protein: CASSQDLLGEQFF; CDR3 DNA: TGTGCCAGCAGCCAAGATCTCCTTGGTGAGCAGTTCTTC
CDR3 length: 16; J gene: TRBJ2-5; clone size: few; V gene: TRBV9; D gene: NA; CDR3 protein: CASSVGAGGKGETQYF; CDR3 DNA: TGTGCCAGCAGCGTAGGCGCAGGGGGGAAAGGGGAGACCCAGTACTTC
CDR3 length: 15; J gene: TRBJ2-3; clone size: NA; V gene: TRBV10-3; D gene: TRBD2; CDR3 protein: CAISELAGDTDTQYF; CDR3 DNA: TGTGCCATCAGTGAACTAGCGGGAGACACAGATACGCAGTATTTT
CDR3 length: 11; J gene: TRBJ2-7; clone size: NA; V gene: TRBV7-7; D gene: NA; CDR3 protein: CASSQNHEQYF; CDR3 DNA: TGTGCTAGCAGCCAAAACCACGAGCAGTACTTC
CDR3 length: 14; J gene: TRBJ1-4; clone size: few; V gene: TRBV6-2/TRBV6-3; D gene: NA; CDR3 protein: CASSYRQTNEKLFF; CDR3 DNA: TGTGCCAGCAGTTACAGGCAGACTAATGAAAAACTGTTTTTT
CDR3 length: 15; J gene: TRBJ2-1; clone size: NA; V gene: TRBV9; D gene: TRBD2; CDR3 protein: CASSVDPLAGYEQFF; CDR3 DNA: TGTGCCAGCAGCGTAGATCCGCTAGCGGGATATGAGCAGTTCTTC
CDR3 length: 16; J gene: TRBJ2-7; clone size: once; V gene: TRBV2; D gene: TRBD2; CDR3 protein: CASSVGTSGGSYEQYF; CDR3 DNA: TGTGCCAGCAGTGTCGGGACTAGCGGGGGCTCCTACGAGCAGTACTTC
CDR3 length: 13; J gene: TRBJ2-7; clone size: few; V gene: TRBV20-1; D gene: TRBD1; CDR3 protein: CSAASDRDDEQYF; CDR3 DNA: TGCAGTGCTGCTTCAGACAGGGACGACGAGCAGTACTTC
CDR3 length: 17; J gene: TRBJ1-1; clone size: NA; V gene: TRBV5-1; D gene: TRBD1; CDR3 protein: CASSLKGQINMNTEAFF; CDR3 DNA: TGCGCCAGCAGCTTGAAGGGACAGATAAATATGAACACTGAAGCTTTCTTT
CDR3 length: 15; J gene: TRBJ1-1; clone size: NA; V gene: TRBV9; D gene: TRBD1; CDR3 protein: CASSAGQGGNTEAFF; CDR3 DNA: TGTGCCAGCAGCGCCGGACAGGGGGGAAACACTGAAGCTTTCTTT
CDR3 length: 17; J gene: TRBJ1-4; clone size: NA; V gene: TRBV3-1; D gene: NA; CDR3 protein: CASSPMAGTQGYEKLFF; CDR3 DNA: TGTGCCAGCAGCCCCATGGCGGGGACCCAGGGGTATGAAAAACTGTTTTTT
CDR3 length: 15; J gene: TRBJ2-5; clone size: few; V gene: TRBV18; D gene: NA; CDR3 protein: CASSPQVGEVETQYF; CDR3 DNA: TGTGCCAGCTCACCACAGGTGGGAGAGGTAGAGACCCAGTACTTC
CDR3 length: 11; J gene: TRBJ1-1; clone size: NA; V gene: TRBV20-1; D gene: NA; CDR3 protein: CSAGVIPEAFF; CDR3 DNA: TGCAGTGCCGGGGTAATCCCTGAAGCTTTCTTT
CDR3 length: 14; J gene: TRBJ1-6; clone size: few; V gene: TRBV9; D gene: NA; CDR3 protein: CASSSRDRVSPLHF; CDR3 DNA: TGTGCCAGCAGCTCCCGGGACCGCGTATCACCCCTCCACTTT
CDR3 length: 15; J gene: TRBJ2-7; clone size: few; V gene: TRBV12-3/TRBV12-4; D gene: TRBD2; CDR3 protein: CASSLSGRYSYEQYF; CDR3 DNA: TGTGCCAGCAGTCTCAGCGGGAGGTATAGTTACGAGCAGTACTTC
CDR3 length: 17; J gene: TRBJ2-5; clone size: NA; V gene: TRBV5-1; D gene: TRBD2; CDR3 protein: CASSLPLAGGLKETQYF; CDR3 DNA: TGCGCCAGCAGCTTGCCCCTCGCGGGAGGATTAAAAGAGACCCAGTACTTC
CDR3 length: 16; J gene: TRBJ2-5; clone size: NA; V gene: TRBV12-3/TRBV12-4; D gene: NA; CDR3 protein: CASSLATQEFVETQYF; CDR3 DNA: TGTGCCAGCAGTTTAGCCACCCAGGAGTTTGTGGAGACCCAGTACTTC
CDR3 length: 16; J gene: TRBJ1-1; clone size: NA; V gene: TRBV6-5; D gene: NA; CDR3 protein: CASTRGDFSMNTEAFF; CDR3 DNA: TGTGCCAGCACCCGGGGGGACTTCTCCATGAACACTGAAGCTTTCTTT
CDR3 length: 15; J gene: TRBJ2-1; clone size: NA; V gene: TRBV4-3; D gene: NA; CDR3 protein: CASSQEPDTYNEQFF; CDR3 DNA: TGCGCCAGCAGCCAAGAACCGGATACCTACAATGAGCAGTTCTTC
CDR3 length: 13; J gene: TRBJ2-7; clone size: few; V gene: TRBV29-1; D gene: NA; CDR3 protein: CSVQGGIAYEQYF; CDR3 DNA: TGCAGCGTTCAAGGCGGGATAGCCTACGAGCAGTACTTC
CDR3 length: 15; J gene: TRBJ2-5; clone size: NA; V gene: TRBV5-1; D gene: TRBD1; CDR3 protein: CASNLGDRDEETQYF; CDR3 DNA: TGCGCCAGCAACTTGGGGGACAGGGACGAAGAGACCCAGTACTTC
CDR3 length: 15; J gene: TRBJ2-6; clone size: few; V gene: TRBV12-3/TRBV12-4; D gene: NA; CDR3 protein: CASTSVGSGANVLTF; CDR3 DNA: TGTGCCAGCACCTCGGTGGGCTCTGGGGCCAACGTCCTGACTTTC
CDR3 length: 14; J gene: TRBJ1-6; clone size: NA; V gene: TRBV18; D gene: TRBD1; CDR3 protein: CASSRDRDNSPLHF; CDR3 DNA: TGTGCCAGCTCACGGGACAGGGATAATTCACCCCTCCACTTT
CDR3 length: 14; J gene: TRBJ2-1; clone size: NA; V gene: TRBV20-1; D gene: TRBD2; CDR3 protein: CSASDAGGFDEQFF; CDR3 DNA: TGCAGTGCTAGCGATGCGGGAGGGTTCGATGAGCAGTTCTTC
CDR3 length: 14; J gene: TRBJ2-7; clone size: few; V gene: TRBV6-2/TRBV6-3; D gene: NA; CDR3 protein: CASRRTVKGYEQYF; CDR3 DNA: TGTGCCAGCAGACGGACAGTTAAAGGCTACGAGCAGTACTTC
CDR3 length: 16; J gene: TRBJ2-1; clone size: NA; V gene: TRBV7-8; D gene: NA; CDR3 protein: CASSLAPQYGYNEQFF; CDR3 DNA: TGTGCCAGCAGCTTAGCCCCCCAGTACGGTTACAATGAGCAGTTCTTC
CDR3 length: 16; J gene: TRBJ1-4; clone size: NA; V gene: TRBV15; D gene: TRBD1; CDR3 protein: CATSRGPGQGDEKLFF; CDR3 DNA: TGTGCCACCAGCAGGGGACCGGGACAGGGGGATGAAAAACTGTTTTTT
CDR3 length: 16; J gene: TRBJ2-1; clone size: once; V gene: TRBV6-5; D gene: NA; CDR3 protein: CASKRGGGRSYNEQFF; CDR3 DNA: TGTGCCAGCAAAAGGGGAGGGGGCCGCTCCTACAATGAGCAGTTCTTC
CDR3 length: 13; J gene: TRBJ2-7; clone size: NA; V gene: TRBV9; D gene: NA; CDR3 protein: CASSLLSEGEQYF; CDR3 DNA: TGTGCCAGCAGCCTACTCTCGGAGGGCGAGCAGTACTTC